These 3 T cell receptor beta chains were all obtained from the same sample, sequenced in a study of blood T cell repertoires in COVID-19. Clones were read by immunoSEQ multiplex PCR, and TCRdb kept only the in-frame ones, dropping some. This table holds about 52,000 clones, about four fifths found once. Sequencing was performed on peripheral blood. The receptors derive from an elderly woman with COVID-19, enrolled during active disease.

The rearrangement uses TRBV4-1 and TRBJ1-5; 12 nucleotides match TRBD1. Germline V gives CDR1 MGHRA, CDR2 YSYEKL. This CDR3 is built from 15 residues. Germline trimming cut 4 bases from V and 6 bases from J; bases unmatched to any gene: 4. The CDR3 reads CASSPGTGGGQPQHF. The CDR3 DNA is TGCGCCAGCAGCCCTGGGACAGGGGGCGGTCAGCCCCAGCATTTT.

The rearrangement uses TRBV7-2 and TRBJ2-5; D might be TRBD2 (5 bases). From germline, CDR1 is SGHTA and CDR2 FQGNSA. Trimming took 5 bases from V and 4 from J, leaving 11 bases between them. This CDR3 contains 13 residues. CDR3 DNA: TGTGCCAGCAGCCCGAGTGGAGGAGAGACCCAGTACTTC. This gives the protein CASSPSGGETQYF.

CDR3 DNA sequence: TGTGCCAGCAGCCAAGAGCCCAGTTACTACGAGCAGTACTTC. Translated, it gives CASSQEPSYYEQYF. V usage is TRBV4-2 and J usage is TRBJ2-7; D remains unclear. This CDR3 has 14 amino acids. CDR1 is LGHNA, CDR2 YNFKEQ, per germline. V was cut by 0 bases and J by 3 bases, with 9 bases left in between.